These T cell receptor beta chains were read from a single sample in a study of T cell responses to AZD1222 COVID-19 vaccine. Profiled with immunoSEQ multiplex PCR; TCRdb holds only in-frame clones, not every one. The sample has some 120,000 clones, roughly 85% seen once. Here the sequenced sample was peripheral blood, taken on day 0 of MenACWY control vaccination. The source of these receptors is an adult in good health. The CDR3 runs from the conserved cysteine through the conserved F or W. D genes are given only for firm matches.

D gene	V gene	J gene	CDR3 protein
-	TRBV30	TRBJ1-4	CAWSVLLHPGNPLYSTNEKLFF
-	TRBV7-5	TRBJ1-5	CARSWRSQPQHF
-	TRBV19	TRBJ1-1	CASRPHPGRNTEAFF
-	TRBV29-1	TRBJ1-1	CSLPRGQPTEAFF
-	TRBV19	TRBJ2-3	CASSGRADTQYF
TRBD1	TRBV13	TRBJ1-4	CASSHGTGGVKLFF
-	TRBV2	TRBJ2-3	CASSQDFYSTDTQYF
TRBD1	TRBV7-9	TRBJ1-5	CASSSDRGHSNQPQHF
-	TRBV6-5	TRBJ2-5	CASRDNSQETQYF
TRBD1	TRBV24-1	TRBJ2-3	CATSDPGQDTDTQYF
-	TRBV7-9	TRBJ1-5	CASSLDRSQPQHF
-	TRBV5-1	TRBJ2-7	CASNPQWSGDHEQYF
-	TRBV3-1/TRBV3-2	TRBJ2-7	CASSPTDSPTYEQYF
-	TRBV19	TRBJ1-1	CASSHRVTRITEAFF
-	TRBV7-9	TRBJ1-1	CASSPGGGGTKTEAFF
-	TRBV7-2	TRBJ2-5	CASSPFSGGEETQYF
-	TRBV4-2	TRBJ2-7	CASSQARGPSYEQYF
TRBD1	TRBV6-5	TRBJ2-2	CASRDQGDTGELFF
-	TRBV18	TRBJ2-6	CASSPWGGAGANVLTF
-	TRBV19	TRBJ1-1	CASQRAGGYTEAFF
-	TRBV24-1	TRBJ1-2	CATSGSYGYTF
-	TRBV28	TRBJ1-2	CAAQRDYGYTF
-	TRBV7-6	TRBJ1-4	CASSPAAGKLFF
TRBD2	TRBV9	TRBJ2-1	CASSVVSGGANEQFF
TRBD1	TRBV5-1	TRBJ2-1	CASSFWNRGRVGSYNEQFF
-	TRBV7-3	TRBJ2-1	CASSLTNNNEQFF
-	TRBV6-2/TRBV6-3	TRBJ1-2	CASSYTFGDLGYTF
-	TRBV29-1	TRBJ1-2	CSVDPPRTESNYGYTF
-	TRBV21-1	TRBJ2-5	CASSMRGSSRIQETQYF
TRBD1	TRBV18	TRBJ1-5	CASSAGTGNNQPQHF
-	TRBV28	TRBJ2-7	CASSSFISGPGSYEQYF
-	TRBV11-2	TRBJ2-1	CASSSRGQSHEQFF
-	TRBV6-5	TRBJ2-4	CASRGGLAKNIQYF
-	TRBV9	TRBJ2-2	CASSVARQARNTGELFF
-	TRBV5-8	TRBJ1-6	CASSLRPSPGSPLHF
-	TRBV4-3	TRBJ2-7	CASSQAAEYEQYF
-	TRBV3-1/TRBV3-2	TRBJ1-2	CASSQESDGDTSNYGYTF